This T cell receptor beta chain stems from a study of T cell changes during pregnancy in multiple sclerosis. Using immunoSEQ multiplex PCR, the repertoire was profiled, and TCRdb retains in-frame clones only, with some absent. This table has about 100,000 clones, approximately 90% appearing once. This CDR3 is 15 amino acids long. Germline V gene sequence: CDR1 LNHDA, CDR2 SQIVND (reference sequence). V gave up 0 bases and J gave up 3 bases, with 9 bases separating them. The source material was peripheral blood, sampled after pregnancy. The chain carries TRBV19 and TRBJ1-5; D call uncertain. The source is a female donor with multiple sclerosis, enrolled in a pregnancy study. This CDR3 is CASSIDLWSNQPQHF. CDR3 bases: TGTGCCAGTAGTATAGATCTATGGTCCAATCAGCCCCAGCATTTT.